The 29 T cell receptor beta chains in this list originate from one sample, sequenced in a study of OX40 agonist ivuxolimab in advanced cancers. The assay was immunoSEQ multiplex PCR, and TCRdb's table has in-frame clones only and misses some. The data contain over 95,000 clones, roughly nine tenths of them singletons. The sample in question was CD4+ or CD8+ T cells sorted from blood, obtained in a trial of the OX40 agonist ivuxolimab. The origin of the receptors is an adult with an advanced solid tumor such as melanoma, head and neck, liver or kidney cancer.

The CDR3 DNA sequence: TGTGCCAGCAGCTTAGACAGAACAGATACGCAGTATTTT. Residues: CASSLDRTDTQYF. This chain joins TRBV7-2 and TRBJ2-3; unclear D gene. The V gene lost 1 base and the J gene lost 3 bases, with 5 bases spanning the gap. Germline CDR1 reads SGHTA; CDR2 reads FQGNSA. The CDR3 runs to 13 residues. Drawing the rest from reference TRBV7-2 and TRBJ2-3, the complete variable domain is GAGVSQSPSNKVTEKGKDVELRCDPISGHTALYWYRQSLGQGLEFLIYFQGNSAPDKSGLPSDRFSAERTGGSVSTLTIQRTQQEDSAVYLCASSLDRTDTQYFGPGTRLTVL.

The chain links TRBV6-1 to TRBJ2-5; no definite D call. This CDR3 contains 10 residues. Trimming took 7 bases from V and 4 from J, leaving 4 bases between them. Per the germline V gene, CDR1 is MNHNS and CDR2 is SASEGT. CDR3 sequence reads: CASKRETQYF. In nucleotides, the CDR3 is TGTGCCAGCAAACGAGAGACCCAGTACTTC.

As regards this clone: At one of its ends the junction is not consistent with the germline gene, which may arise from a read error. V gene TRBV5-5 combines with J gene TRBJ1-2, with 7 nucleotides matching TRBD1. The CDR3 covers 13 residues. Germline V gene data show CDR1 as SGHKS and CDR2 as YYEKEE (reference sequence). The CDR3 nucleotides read TGTGCCAGCACTATCCCCGCCCGGGACAGTCCGTACTTC. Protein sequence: CASTIPARDSPYF.

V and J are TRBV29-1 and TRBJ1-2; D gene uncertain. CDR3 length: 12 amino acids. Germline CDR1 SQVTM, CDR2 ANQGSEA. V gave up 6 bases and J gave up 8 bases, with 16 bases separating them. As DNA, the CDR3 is TGCAGCGTAGGATGGGCGTTCGGAGGCTACACCTTC. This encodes CSVGWAFGGYTF.

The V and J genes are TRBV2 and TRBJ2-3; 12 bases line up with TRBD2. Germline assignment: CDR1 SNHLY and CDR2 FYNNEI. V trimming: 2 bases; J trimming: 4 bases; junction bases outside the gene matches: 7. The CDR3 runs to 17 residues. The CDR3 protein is CASSEFLAGGSPDTQYF. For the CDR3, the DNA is TGTGCCAGCAGTGAATTTCTAGCGGGAGGGAGCCCAGATACGCAGTATTTT.

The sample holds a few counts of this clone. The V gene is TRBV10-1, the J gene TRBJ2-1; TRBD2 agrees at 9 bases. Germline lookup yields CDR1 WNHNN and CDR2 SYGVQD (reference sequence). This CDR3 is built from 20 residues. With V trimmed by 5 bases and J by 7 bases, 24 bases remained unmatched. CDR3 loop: CASSSRRAPRGREGRNEQFF. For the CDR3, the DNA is TGCGCCAGCAGTTCCCGCCGAGCCCCGAGAGGGCGGGAGGGCCGGAATGAGCAGTTCTTC.

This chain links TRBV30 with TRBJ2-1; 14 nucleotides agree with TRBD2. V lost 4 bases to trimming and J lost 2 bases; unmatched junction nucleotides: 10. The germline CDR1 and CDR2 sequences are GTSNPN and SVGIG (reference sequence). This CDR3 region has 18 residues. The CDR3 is CAWNSGTSGSATYNEQFF. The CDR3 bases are TGTGCCTGGAACTCTGGGACTAGCGGGAGTGCCACCTACAATGAGCAGTTCTTC. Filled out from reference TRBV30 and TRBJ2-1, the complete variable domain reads SQTIHQWPATLVQPVGSPLSLECTVEGTSNPNLYWYRQAAGRGLQLLFYSVGIGQISSEVPQNLSASRPQDRQFILSSKKLLLSDSGFYLCAWNSGTSGSATYNEQFFGPGTRLTVL.

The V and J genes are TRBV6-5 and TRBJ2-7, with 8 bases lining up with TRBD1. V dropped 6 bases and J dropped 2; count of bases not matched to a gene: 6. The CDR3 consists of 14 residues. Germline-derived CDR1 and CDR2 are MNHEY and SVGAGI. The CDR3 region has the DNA TGTGCCAGCAGACGGACAGGGACCCCCTACGAGCAGTACTTC. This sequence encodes CASRRTGTPYEQYF.

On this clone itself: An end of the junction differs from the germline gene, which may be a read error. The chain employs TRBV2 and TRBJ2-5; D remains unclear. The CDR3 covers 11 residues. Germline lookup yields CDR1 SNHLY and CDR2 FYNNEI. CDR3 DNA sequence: TGTGCCAGCAGTGAAGGGTGGGATAGGAACTTC. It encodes CASSEGWDRNF. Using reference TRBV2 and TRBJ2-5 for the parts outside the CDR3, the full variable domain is EPEVTQTPSHQVTQMGQEVILRCVPISNHLYFYWYRQILGQKVEFLVSFYNNEISEKSEIFDDQFSVERPDGSNFTLKIRSTKLEDSAMYFCASSEGWDRNFGPGTRLLVL.

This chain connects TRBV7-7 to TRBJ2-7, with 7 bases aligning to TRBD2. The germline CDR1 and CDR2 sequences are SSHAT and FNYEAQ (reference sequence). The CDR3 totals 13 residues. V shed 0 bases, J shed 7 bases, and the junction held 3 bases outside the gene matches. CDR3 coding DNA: TGTGCCAGCAGCTTAGCGGGAGGGGAAGAGCAGTACTTC. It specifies CASSLAGGEEQYF.

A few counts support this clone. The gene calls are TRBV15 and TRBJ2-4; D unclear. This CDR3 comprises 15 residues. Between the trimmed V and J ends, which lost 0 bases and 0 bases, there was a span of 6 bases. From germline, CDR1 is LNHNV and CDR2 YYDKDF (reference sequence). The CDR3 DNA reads TGTGCCACCAGCAGAGACTCTTTAGCCAAAAACATTCAGTACTTC. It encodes CATSRDSLAKNIQYF.

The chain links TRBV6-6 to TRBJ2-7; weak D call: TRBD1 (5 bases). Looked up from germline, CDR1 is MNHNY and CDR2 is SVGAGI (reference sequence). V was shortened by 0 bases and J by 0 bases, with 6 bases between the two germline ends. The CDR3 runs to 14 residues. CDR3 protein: CASSYSGASYEQYF. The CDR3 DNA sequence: TGTGCCAGCAGTTACTCAGGGGCCTCCTACGAGCAGTACTTC.

CDR3 in amino acids: CASSLLAGVVNEQFF. The CDR3, as DNA: TGTGCCAGCAGCTTACTAGCGGGAGTAGTAAATGAGCAGTTCTTC. The V and J genes are TRBV11-2 and TRBJ2-1; 10 bases map to TRBD2. The CDR3 runs 15 residues. CDR1 and CDR2 (germline): SGHAT, FQNNGV. V trimming: 2 bases; J trimming: 7 bases; junction bases outside the gene matches: 5.

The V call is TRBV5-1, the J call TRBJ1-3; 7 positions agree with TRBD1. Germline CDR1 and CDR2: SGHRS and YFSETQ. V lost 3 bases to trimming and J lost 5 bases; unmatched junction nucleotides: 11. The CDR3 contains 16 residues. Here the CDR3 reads CASSSTGIVGRNTIYF. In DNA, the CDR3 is TGCGCCAGCAGCTCGACAGGGATTGTCGGAAGAAACACCATATATTTT. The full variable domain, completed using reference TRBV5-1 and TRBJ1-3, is KAGVTQTPRYLIKTRGQQVTLSCSPISGHRSVSWYQQTPGQGLQFLFEYFSETQRNKGNFPGRFSGRQFSNSRSEMNVSTLELGDSALYLCASSSTGIVGRNTIYFGEGSWLTVV.

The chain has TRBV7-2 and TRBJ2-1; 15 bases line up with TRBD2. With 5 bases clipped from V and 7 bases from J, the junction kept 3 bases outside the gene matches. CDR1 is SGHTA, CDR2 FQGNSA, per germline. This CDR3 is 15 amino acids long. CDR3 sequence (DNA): TGTGCCAGCAGCGCGGGACTAGCGGGAGGTAATGAGCAGTTCTTC. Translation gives CASSAGLAGGNEQFF.

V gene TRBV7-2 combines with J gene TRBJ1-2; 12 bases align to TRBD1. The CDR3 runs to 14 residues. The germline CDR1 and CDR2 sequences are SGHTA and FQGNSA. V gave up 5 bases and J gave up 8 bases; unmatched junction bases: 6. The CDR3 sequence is CASSPRDRGRGYTF. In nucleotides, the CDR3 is TGTGCCAGCAGCCCCCGGGACAGGGGGCGAGGCTACACCTTC.

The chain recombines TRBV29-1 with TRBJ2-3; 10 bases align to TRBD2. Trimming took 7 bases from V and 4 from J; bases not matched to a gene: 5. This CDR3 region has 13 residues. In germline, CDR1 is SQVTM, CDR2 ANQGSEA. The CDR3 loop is CSASGSWADTQYF. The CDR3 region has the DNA TGCAGCGCTAGCGGGAGTTGGGCAGATACGCAGTATTTT.

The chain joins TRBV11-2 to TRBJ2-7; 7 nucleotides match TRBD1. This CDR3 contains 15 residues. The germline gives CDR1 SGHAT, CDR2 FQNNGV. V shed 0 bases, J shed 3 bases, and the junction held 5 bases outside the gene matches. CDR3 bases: TGTGCCAGCAGCTTAGATAGGGCAGGGGGCTACGAGCAGTACTTC. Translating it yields CASSLDRAGGYEQYF.

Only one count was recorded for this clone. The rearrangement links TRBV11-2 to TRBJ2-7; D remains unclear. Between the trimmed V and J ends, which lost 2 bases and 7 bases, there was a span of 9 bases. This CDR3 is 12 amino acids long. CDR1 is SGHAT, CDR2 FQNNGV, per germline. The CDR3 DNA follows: TGTGCCAGCAGCTTACTTGACCAGGAGCAGTACTTC. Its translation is CASSLLDQEQYF.

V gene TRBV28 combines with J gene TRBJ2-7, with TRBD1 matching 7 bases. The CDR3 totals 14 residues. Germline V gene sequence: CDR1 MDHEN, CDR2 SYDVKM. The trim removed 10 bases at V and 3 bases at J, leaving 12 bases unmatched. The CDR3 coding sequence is TGTGCCACCAGCCCCCCAACAGGGGTCTACGAGCAGTACTTC. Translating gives CATSPPTGVYEQYF.

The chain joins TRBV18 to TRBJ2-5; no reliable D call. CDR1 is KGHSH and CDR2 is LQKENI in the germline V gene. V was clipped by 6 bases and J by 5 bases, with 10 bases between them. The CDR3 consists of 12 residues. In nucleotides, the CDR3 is TGTGCCAGCTCTCTTTTCGACGAGACCCAGTACTTC. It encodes CASSLFDETQYF.

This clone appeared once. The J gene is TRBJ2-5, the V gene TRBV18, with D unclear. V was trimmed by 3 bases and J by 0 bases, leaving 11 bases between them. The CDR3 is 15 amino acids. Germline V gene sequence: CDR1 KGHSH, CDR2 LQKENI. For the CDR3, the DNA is TGTGCCAGCTCACCCCGAGTAGGGTACCAAGAGACCCAGTACTTC. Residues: CASSPRVGYQETQYF.

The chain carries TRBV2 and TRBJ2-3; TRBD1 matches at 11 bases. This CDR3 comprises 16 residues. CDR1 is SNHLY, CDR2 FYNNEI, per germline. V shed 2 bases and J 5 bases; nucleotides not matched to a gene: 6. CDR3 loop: CASSERTGGLGDTQYF. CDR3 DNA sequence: TGTGCCAGCAGTGAAAGGACAGGGGGCTTGGGAGATACGCAGTATTTT.

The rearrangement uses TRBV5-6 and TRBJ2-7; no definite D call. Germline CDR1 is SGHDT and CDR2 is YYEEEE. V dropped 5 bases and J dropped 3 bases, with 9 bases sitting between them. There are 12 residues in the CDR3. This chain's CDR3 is CASSSNSYEQYF. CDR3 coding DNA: TGTGCCAGCAGTTCCAACAGCTACGAGCAGTACTTC.

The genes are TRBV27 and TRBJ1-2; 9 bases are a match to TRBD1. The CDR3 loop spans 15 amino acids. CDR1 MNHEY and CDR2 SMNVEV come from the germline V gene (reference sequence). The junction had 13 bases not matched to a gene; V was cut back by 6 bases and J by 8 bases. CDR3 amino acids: CASSPTGGAFIGYTF. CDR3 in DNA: TGTGCCAGCAGCCCTACAGGGGGCGCATTCATCGGCTACACCTTC.

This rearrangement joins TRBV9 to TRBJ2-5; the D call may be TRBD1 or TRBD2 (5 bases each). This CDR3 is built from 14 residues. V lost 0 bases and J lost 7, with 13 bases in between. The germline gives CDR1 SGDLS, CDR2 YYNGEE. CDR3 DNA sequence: TGTGCCAGCAGCGTAGGAGGGGTTGAACGGACCCAGTACTTC. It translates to CASSVGGVERTQYF.

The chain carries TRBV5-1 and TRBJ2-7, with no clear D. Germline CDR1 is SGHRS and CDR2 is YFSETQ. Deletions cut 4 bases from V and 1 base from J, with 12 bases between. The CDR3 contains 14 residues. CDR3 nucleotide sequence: TGCGCCAGCAGCCCCAGGACGGATTCCTACGAGCAGTACTTC. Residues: CASSPRTDSYEQYF.

CDR3 coding DNA: TGTGCCATCAGTGAGACTAGCGGGAGGGCCTCTGAGCAGTTCTTC. Encoded protein: CAISETSGRASEQFF. V and J are TRBV10-3 and TRBJ2-1; 13 bases align to TRBD2. Losses at the gene ends were 2 bases for V and 9 bases for J; bases not matched to a gene: 4. The V gene's germline CDR1 is ENHRY and CDR2 SYGVKD. CDR3 length: 15 amino acids.

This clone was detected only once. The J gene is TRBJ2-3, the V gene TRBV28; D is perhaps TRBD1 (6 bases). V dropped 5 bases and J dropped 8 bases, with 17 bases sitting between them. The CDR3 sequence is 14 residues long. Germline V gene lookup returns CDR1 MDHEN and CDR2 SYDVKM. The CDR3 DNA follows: TGTGCCAGCAGTCCGGGTCTTCCCAGGGGTACGCAGTATTTT. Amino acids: CASSPGLPRGTQYF.